This entry describes one TCR beta chain. Produced via immunoSEQ multiplex PCR; TCRdb's table is partial and in-frame only. Of 50,000 to 60,000 clones detected, 70% to 90% appear once; the ten largest clones hold approximately 2.9%. These data belong to a study of PD-L1 blockade in urothelial cancer. Study overall: Study patients had been treated with 0 to 3 previous chemotherapy regimens. Analyses used blood from 3 weeks (second dose) and 6 weeks after treatment start.

The sequences come from PBMCs, collected around atezolizumab (anti-PD-L1) treatment. This sequence was found in a middle-aged man with urothelial cancer.

The CDR3 nucleotides are TGTGCCATCAGTGAGTTAGCTACCGCTGAAGCTTTCTTT. It encodes CAISELATAEAFF. The V and J genes are TRBV10-3 and TRBJ1-1; no definite D call. Trimming removed 1 base at V and 6 bases at J, with 9 bases between. In germline, CDR1 is ENHRY, CDR2 SYGVKD. The CDR3 is 13 amino acids.